Given below is one T cell receptor (beta chain) in context. The data are from a study of shared clonotypes between healthy human individuals. Positively selected for CCR7, the CD45RO-negative cells used as naive CD8 cells excluded terminally differentiated effector memory CD45RA+ cells. Those who donated, Caucasian adults without exception, all lived in Nashville, Tennessee. Sequencing was performed with immunoSEQ multiplex PCR; in TCRdb, only in-frame clones are kept and a portion is missing. There are 550,000 to 750,000 clones in the sample; less than 97% occur only once, and over 0.09% lies in the top ten. In germline, CDR1 is PRHDT, CDR2 FYEKMQ (reference sequence). CDR3 size: 12 residues. V shed 0 bases and J shed 11 bases, with 5 bases lying between them.

The sample was naive CD8+ T cells sorted from blood. This sequence originates from a woman in her 30s in good health. The V gene is TRBV13, the J gene TRBJ1-6; a weak D match, TRBD1 (5 bases). CDR3 in DNA: TGTGCCAGCAGCTTAGGGGGGGCACCCCTCCACTTT. It codes for CASSLGGAPLHF.